Listed here are 8 T cell receptor beta chains from one sample, sequenced in a study of shared clonotypes between healthy human individuals. Sequencing was performed with immunoSEQ multiplex PCR; in TCRdb, only in-frame clones are kept and a portion is missing. Found here are 2 million to 2.5 million clones, approximately 93% of them singletons; the top ten hold about 0.39%. Sequenced input: naive CD4+ T cells from PBMCs. Subset denoted: CD45RA+ positively selected. These receptors all come from a man aged 18 to 35 in good health. Some clones in this sample may be carry-over from other donors' samples.

Concerning this clone itself: The sample contains more than one DNA sequence encoding this CDR3. The V call is TRBV10-3, the J call TRBJ1-5, with D possibly TRBD1 on 5 matching bases. V lost 0 bases and J 3 bases, leaving 9 bases between the germline ends. Germline loops: CDR1 ENHRY, CDR2 SYGVKD. The CDR3 consists of 15 residues. CDR3 in amino acids: CAISESKGNNQPQHF. In nucleotides, the CDR3 is TGTGCCATCAGTGAGTCGAAGGGGAACAATCAGCCCCAGCATTTT.

The chain has TRBV4-2 and TRBJ2-1, with TRBD1 matching over 10 bases. J was trimmed by 8 bases and V by 4 bases; bases with no gene match: 5. Germline-derived CDR1 and CDR2 are LGHNA and YNFKEQ. The CDR3 is 14 residues long. The CDR3 here is CASSPGQGLHEQFF. The CDR3 nucleotides are TGTGCCAGCAGCCCGGGACAGGGGTTGCATGAGCAGTTCTTC.

The V call is TRBV6-4, the J call TRBJ2-2, with D perhaps given as TRBD1 or TRBD2 (5 bases each). The CDR3 has 15 amino acids. CDR1 and CDR2 (germline): MRHNA, SNTAGT. With 6 bases removed from V and 4 bases from J, the gap between germline ends came to 15 bases. The CDR3 nucleotides are TGTGCCAGCAGCGAGGAGGCAGGGAGCACCGGGGAGCTGTTTTTT. Its translation is CASSEEAGSTGELFF.

The gene calls are TRBV11-2 and TRBJ2-3; 16 nucleotides align to TRBD2. Germline CDR1 and CDR2: SGHAT and FQNNGV. Trimming removed 4 bases from V and 6 bases from J; junction bases left unmatched: 7. This CDR3 comprises 17 residues. In DNA form, the CDR3 reads TGTGCCAGCAGCTCTCCCGGGACTAGCGGGAGGGACGATACGCAGTATTTT. It specifies CASSSPGTSGRDDTQYF.

V and J are TRBV7-3 and TRBJ2-2, with a weak D call TRBD1 (6 bases). The CDR3 runs 16 residues. CDR1 and CDR2 (germline): SGHTA, FQGTGA. Trimming removed 0 bases at V and 1 base at J, with 9 bases between. DNA of the CDR3: TGTGCCAGCAGCTTAACCCGGGACAAGAACACCGGGGAGCTGTTTTTT. It specifies CASSLTRDKNTGELFF.

The gene calls are TRBV19 and TRBJ1-2; 7 bases are a match to TRBD1. This CDR3 has 16 amino acids. CDR1 and CDR2 from the germline V gene are LNHDA and SQIVND (reference sequence). After removal of 3 bases from V and 1 base from J, the junction contained 8 bases not matched to a gene. The CDR3, as DNA: TGTGCCAGTAGTATCACCACGGGACAGCGTAACTATGGCTACACCTTC. Amino acid sequence: CASSITTGQRNYGYTF.

The chain uses TRBV6-1 and TRBJ1-1; the D gene is possibly TRBD1 (6 bases). CDR3 length: 15 residues. The V end was cut by 4 bases, the J end by 5 bases, with 17 bases between. Germline loops: CDR1 MNHNS, CDR2 SASEGT. In DNA form, the CDR3 reads TGTGCCAGCAGTGTCGGGCTGGGGGCTGTGACTGAAGCTTTCTTT. This sequence encodes CASSVGLGAVTEAFF.

The chain is built from TRBV29-1 and TRBJ2-7, with 10 bases identical to TRBD2. Germline loops: CDR1 SQVTM, CDR2 ANQGSEA. Trimming at V came to 5 bases and at J to 5 bases, leaving 6 bases not matched to a gene. The CDR3 runs to 13 residues. The DNA of the CDR3 is TGCAGCGTTTCCGGACTAGCGGTGCACGAGCAGTACTTC. Translating it yields CSVSGLAVHEQYF.